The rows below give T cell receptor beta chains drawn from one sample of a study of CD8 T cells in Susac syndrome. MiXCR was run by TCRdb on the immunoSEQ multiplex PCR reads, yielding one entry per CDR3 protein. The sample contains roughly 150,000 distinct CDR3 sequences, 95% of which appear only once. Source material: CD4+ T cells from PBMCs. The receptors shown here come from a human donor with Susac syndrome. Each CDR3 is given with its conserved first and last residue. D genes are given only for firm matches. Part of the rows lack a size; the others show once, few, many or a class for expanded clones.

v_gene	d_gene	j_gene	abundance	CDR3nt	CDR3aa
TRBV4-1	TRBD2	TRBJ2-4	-	TGCGCCAGCAGCCAAGATCAGATAGCGGGGGGGCCGAACATTCAGTACTTC	CASSQDQIAGGPNIQYF
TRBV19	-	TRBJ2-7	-	TGTGCCAGCCGGGACCCCATGATAAGGGAGCAGTACTTC	CASRDPMIREQYF
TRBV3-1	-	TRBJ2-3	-	TGTGCCAGCAGTCTCGACTCTTCCTCCACAGATACGCAGTATTTT	CASSLDSSSTDTQYF
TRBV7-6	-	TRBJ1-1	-	TGTGCCAGCAGCTCGCAATCAGGGACACGGCTTAGGGAAGCTTTCTTT	CASSSQSGTRLREAFF
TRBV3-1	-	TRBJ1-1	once	TGTGCCAGCAGCCAAGATCGAGCAGGGCGAGCGGCTTTCTTT	CASSQDRAGRAAFF
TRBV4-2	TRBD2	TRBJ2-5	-	TGTGCCAGCAGCCAAGGACTAGCGGCGCTCCAAGAGACCCAGTACTTC	CASSQGLAALQETQYF
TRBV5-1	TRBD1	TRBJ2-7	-	TGCGCCAGCAGCTGGGGGACAGGGAACTCCGAGCAGTACTTC	CASSWGTGNSEQYF
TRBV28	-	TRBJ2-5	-	TGTGCCAGCAGTTTAGAGGGACAGCGGGGGACCCAGTACTTC	CASSLEGQRGTQYF
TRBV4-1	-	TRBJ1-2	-	TGCGCCAGCAGCCAAGATCGGCAGGCCCGCTACACCTTC	CASSQDRQARYTF
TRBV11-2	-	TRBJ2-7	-	TGTGCCAGCAGCTTAGAGGGACACCTAAGCTACGAGCAGTACTTC	CASSLEGHLSYEQYF
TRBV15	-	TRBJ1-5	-	TGTGCCACCAGCAGAGATAGGTTTAGCAATCAGCCCCAGCATTTT	CATSRDRFSNQPQHF
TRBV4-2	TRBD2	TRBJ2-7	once	TGTGCCAGCAGCCAAGATCTTGCGGGAGAATCCTACGAGCAGTACTTC	CASSQDLAGESYEQYF
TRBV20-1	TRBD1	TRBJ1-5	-	TGCAGTGCTAGCCTTGGGACAGCCAATCAGCCCCAGCATTTT	CSASLGTANQPQHF
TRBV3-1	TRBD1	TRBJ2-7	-	TGTGCCAGCAGCCAAGGGCAGACAGGGTCCTACGAGCAGTACTTC	CASSQGQTGSYEQYF
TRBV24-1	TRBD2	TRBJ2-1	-	TGTGCCACCAGTGATTCCTCTACTAGCGGGGACAATGAGCAGTTCTTC	CATSDSSTSGDNEQFF
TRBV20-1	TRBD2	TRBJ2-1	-	TGCAGTGCCACTACTAGCGGGGGATACAATGAGCAGTTCTTC	CSATTSGGYNEQFF
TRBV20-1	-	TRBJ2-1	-	TGCAGTGCTATCCTAGCGCCTTACAATGAGCAGTTCTTC	CSAILAPYNEQFF
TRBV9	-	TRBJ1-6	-	TGTGCCAGCAGCGTAGATCAAGTCTCCTATAATTCACCCCTCCACTTT	CASSVDQVSYNSPLHF
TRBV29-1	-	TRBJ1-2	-	TGCAGCGGCCTCACCACTGGTGGCTACACCTTC	CSGLTTGGYTF
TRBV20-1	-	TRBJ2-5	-	TGCAGTGCTAGAGATCCCAGCGGACGGCCGGGGACCCAGTACTTC	CSARDPSGRPGTQYF
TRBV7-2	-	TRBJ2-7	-	TGTGCCAGCAGCTCCCAGCGAAGGGGCCACTACGAGCAGTACTTC	CASSSQRRGHYEQYF
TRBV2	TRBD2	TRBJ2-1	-	TGTGCCAGCAGTAGACTAGCTGGTGGCAATGAGCAGTTCTTC	CASSRLAGGNEQFF
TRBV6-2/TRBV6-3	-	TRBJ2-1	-	TGTGCCAGCAGCGCACCGGGCTTCCACAATGAGCAGTTCTTC	CASSAPGFHNEQFF
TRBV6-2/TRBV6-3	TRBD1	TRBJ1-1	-	TGTGCCAGCAGTTCCCTACGGACAGGGTTGAACACTGAAGCTTTCTTT	CASSSLRTGLNTEAFF
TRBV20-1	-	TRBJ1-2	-	TGCAGTACCAGGGGTGGCGATGGCTACACCTTC	CSTRGGDGYTF